This T cell receptor (beta chain) was identified during a study of shared clonotypes between healthy human individuals. Study-wide results and caveats: Sampling included only blood; tissue repertoires likely differ.

Using immunoSEQ multiplex PCR, the repertoire was profiled, and TCRdb retains in-frame clones only, with some absent. The sample includes 1,400,000 or so clones, approximately 98.5% of them seen just once. Regarding this clone: What it recognizes is unknown.

Input material: naive CD4+ T cells sorted from blood. Described subset: CD45RA+ positively selected. The receptor was isolated from a man younger than 40 in good health.

The CDR3 region has the DNA TGTGCCAGCAGTTTATGGACAGGGAAAGATACGCAGTATTTT. This codes for CASSLWTGKDTQYF. V is TRBV28 and J is TRBJ2-3; 7 nucleotides match TRBD1. The V and J ends lost 0 bases and 5 bases, in that order; junction bases with no gene match: 2. The CDR3 is 14 amino acids. Germline CDR1 is MDHEN and CDR2 is SYDVKM.